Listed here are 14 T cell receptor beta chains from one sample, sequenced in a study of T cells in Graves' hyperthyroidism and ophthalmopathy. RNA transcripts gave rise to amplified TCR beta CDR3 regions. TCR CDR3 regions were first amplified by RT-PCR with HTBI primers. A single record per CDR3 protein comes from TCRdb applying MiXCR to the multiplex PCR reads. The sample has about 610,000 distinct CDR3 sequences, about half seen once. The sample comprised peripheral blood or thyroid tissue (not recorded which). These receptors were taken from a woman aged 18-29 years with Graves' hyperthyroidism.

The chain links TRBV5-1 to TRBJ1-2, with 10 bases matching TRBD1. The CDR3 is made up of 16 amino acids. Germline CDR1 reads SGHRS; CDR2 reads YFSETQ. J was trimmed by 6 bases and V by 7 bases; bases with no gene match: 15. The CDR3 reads CASGGDRGFLPDGYTF. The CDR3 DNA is TGCGCCAGCGGGGGGGACAGGGGATTTCTACCCGATGGCTACACCTTC. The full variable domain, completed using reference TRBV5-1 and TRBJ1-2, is KAGVTQTPRYLIKTRGQQVTLSCSPISGHRSVSWYQQTPGQGLQFLFEYFSETQRNKGNFPGRFSGRQFSNSRSEMNVSTLELGDSALYLCASGGDRGFLPDGYTFGSGTRLTVV.

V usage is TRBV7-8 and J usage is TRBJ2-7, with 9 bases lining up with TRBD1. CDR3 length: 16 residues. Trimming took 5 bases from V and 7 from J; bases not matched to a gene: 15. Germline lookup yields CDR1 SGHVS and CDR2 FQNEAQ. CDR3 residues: CASSLGQGSSGGEQYF. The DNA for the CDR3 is TGTGCCAGCAGCCTTGGACAGGGGTCTAGTGGCGGGGAGCAGTACTTC.

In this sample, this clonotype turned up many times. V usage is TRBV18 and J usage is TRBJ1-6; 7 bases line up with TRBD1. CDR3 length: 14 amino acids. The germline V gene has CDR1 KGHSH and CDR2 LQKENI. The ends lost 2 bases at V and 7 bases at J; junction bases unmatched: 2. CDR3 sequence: CASSPTGQNSPLHF. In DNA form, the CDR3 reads TGTGCCAGCTCACCAACGGGACAGAATTCACCCCTCCACTTT.

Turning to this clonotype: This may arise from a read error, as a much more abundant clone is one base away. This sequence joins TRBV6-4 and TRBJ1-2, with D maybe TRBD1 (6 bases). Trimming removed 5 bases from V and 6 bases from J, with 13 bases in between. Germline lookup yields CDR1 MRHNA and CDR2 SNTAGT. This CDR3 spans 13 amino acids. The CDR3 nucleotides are TGTGCCAGCAGTTGCGGGGGCAGGCATGGCTACACCTTC. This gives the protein CASSCGGRHGYTF.

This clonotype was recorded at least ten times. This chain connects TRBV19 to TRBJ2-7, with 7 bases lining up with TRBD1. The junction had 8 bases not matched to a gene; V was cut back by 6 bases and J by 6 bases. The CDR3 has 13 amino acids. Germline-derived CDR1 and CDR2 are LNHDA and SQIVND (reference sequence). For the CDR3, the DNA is TGTGCCAGTAGCGCAGACAGGGCGGGCGAGCAGTACTTC. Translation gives CASSADRAGEQYF.

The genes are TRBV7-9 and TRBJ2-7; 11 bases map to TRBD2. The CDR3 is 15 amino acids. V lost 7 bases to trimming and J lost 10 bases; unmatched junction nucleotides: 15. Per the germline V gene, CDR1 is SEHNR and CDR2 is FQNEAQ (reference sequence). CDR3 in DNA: TGTGCCAGCATCCACCCCGACTCGGGACTAGCGGCCCAGTACTTC. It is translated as CASIHPDSGLAAQYF. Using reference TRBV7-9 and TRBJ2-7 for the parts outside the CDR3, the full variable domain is DTGVSQNPRHKITKRGQNVTFRCDPISEHNRLYWYRQTLGQGPEFLTYFQNEAQLEKSRLLSDRFSAERPKGSFSTLEIQRTEQGDSAMYLCASIHPDSGLAAQYFGPGTRLTVT.

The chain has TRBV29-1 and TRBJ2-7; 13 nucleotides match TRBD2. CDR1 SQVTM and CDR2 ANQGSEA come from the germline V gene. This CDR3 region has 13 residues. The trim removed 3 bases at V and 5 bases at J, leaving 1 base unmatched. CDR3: CSVEGLAGNEQYF. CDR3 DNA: TGCAGCGTTGAGGGACTAGCGGGGAACGAGCAGTACTTC.

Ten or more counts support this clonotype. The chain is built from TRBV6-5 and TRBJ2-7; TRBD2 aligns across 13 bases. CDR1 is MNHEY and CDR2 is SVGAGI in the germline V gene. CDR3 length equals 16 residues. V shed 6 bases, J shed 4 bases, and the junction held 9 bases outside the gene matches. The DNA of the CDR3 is TGTGCCAGCAGCCGTGGACTAGCGGGAGCAGGGTACGAGCAGTACTTC. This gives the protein CASSRGLAGAGYEQYF.

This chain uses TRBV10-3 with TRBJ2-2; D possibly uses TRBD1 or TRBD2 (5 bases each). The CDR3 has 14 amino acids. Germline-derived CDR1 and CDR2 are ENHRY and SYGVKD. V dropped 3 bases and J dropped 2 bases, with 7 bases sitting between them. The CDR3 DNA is TGTGCCATCAGTGACCGGGACAACACCGGGGAGCTGTTTTTT. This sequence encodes CAISDRDNTGELFF.

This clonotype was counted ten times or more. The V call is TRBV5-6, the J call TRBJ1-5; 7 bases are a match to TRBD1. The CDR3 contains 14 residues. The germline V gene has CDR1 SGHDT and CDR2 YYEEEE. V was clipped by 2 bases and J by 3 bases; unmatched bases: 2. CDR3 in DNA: TGTGCCAGCAGCTTCAGGGGGGTCAATCAGCCCCAGCATTTT. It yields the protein CASSFRGVNQPQHF.

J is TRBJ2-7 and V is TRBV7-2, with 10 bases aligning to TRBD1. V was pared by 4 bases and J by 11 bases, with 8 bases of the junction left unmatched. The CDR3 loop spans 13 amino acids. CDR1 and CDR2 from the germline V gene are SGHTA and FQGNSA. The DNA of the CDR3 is TGTGCCAGCAGCTGGTCGACAGGGGGCGTCGAGTACTTC. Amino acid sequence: CASSWSTGGVEYF.

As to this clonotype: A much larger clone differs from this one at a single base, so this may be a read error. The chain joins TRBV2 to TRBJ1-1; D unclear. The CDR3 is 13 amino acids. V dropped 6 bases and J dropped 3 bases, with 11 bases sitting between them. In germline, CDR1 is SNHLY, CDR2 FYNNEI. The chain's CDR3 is CASRGIRDTEAFF. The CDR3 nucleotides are TGTGCCAGCAGGGGGATTAGGGACACTGAAGCTTTCTTT.

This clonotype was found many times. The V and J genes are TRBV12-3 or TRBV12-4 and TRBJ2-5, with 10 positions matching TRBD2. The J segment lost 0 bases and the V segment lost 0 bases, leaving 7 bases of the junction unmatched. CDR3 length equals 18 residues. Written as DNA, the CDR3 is TGTGCCAGCAGTTTAGCGCTAGCGGGGGCACCCTACCAAGAGACCCAGTACTTC. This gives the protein CASSLALAGAPYQETQYF.

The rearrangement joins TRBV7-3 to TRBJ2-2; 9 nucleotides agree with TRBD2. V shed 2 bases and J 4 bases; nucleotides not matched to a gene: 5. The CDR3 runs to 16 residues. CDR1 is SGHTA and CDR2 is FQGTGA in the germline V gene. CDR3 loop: CASSLEGGRATGELFF. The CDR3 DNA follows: TGTGCCAGCAGCTTAGAGGGCGGGAGGGCCACCGGGGAGCTGTTTTTT.